This T cell receptor (beta chain) was identified during a study of blood T cell repertoires in COVID-19. Study-wide background: Acute-phase and convalescent COVID-19 samples originated in the United States, Italy and Spain. Nucleic acid was either cDNA or gDNA, and it came from T cells, B-cell-depleted T cells, or PBMCs.

Germline CDR1 and CDR2: KGHSY and FQNENV. There are 15 residues in the CDR3. The V and J ends lost 2 bases and 6 bases respectively, with 14 bases between them. Per the original data handling: Estimated nucleated cell counts came from reference gene primer amplification. Profiling relied on immunoSEQ multiplex PCR, and the TCRdb table lists in-frame clones only, not all of them. V, J and clone size derive from that table, while D and trimming were established from the DNA sequence. The data contain some 130,000 clones, roughly 79% of them singletons. The sample was peripheral blood. The source of this sequence is a human donor in a cohort sampled during active COVID-19. V and J are TRBV16 and TRBJ1-5; TRBD1 might be the D (5 bases). In nucleotides, the CDR3 is TGTGCCAGCAGCCAAGGGAGGGGAGGCGGTCAGCCCCAGCATTTT. This sequence encodes CASSQGRGGGQPQHF.